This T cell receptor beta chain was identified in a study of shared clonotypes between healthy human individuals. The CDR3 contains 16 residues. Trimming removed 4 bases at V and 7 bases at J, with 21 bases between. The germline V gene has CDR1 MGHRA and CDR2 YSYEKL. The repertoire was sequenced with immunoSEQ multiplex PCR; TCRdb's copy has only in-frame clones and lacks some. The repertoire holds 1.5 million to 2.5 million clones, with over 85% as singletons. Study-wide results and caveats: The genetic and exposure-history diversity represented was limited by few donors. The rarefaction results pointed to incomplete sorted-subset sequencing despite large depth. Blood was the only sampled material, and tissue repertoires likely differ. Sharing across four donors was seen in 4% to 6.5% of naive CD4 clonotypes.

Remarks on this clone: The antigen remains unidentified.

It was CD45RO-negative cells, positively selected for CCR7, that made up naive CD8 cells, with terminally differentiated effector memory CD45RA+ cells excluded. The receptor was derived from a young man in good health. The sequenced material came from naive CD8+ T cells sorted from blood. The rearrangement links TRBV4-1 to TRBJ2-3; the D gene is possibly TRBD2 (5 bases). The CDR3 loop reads CASSPEGLAPLYTQYF. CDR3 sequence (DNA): TGCGCCAGCAGCCCCGAGGGTCTGGCGCCCCTATATACGCAGTATTTT.